These 25 T cell receptor beta chains were all obtained from the same sample, sequenced in a study of blood T cell repertoires in COVID-19 (dated by TCRdb to 2019 to 2021). The library was built by means of the immunoSEQ multiplex PCR assay. In TCRdb, the immuneACCESS table is reduced to in-frame sequences with V and J assigned. These tables do not hold every clone; where another copy was compared, an unresolved V gene accounts for under half, and the others remain unexplained. This sample lists 240,000 or so clones; roughly 91% were detected once. The biggest ten clones account for roughly 8.6% of the sample. Sequencing was performed on PBMCs or T cells enriched from blood (not recorded which). The receptors stem from a middle-aged man who had recovered from COVID-19.

The table lists this clone with a count of one. The chain carries TRBV7-9 and TRBJ1-1, with 8 bases identical to TRBD1. CDR1 SEHNR and CDR2 FQNEAQ come from the germline V gene (reference sequence). After removal of 5 bases from V and 0 bases from J, the junction contained 2 bases not matched to a gene. CDR3 length: 14 residues. For the CDR3, the DNA is TGTGCCAGCAGCCCAGGGGGCATGAACACTGAAGCTTTCTTT. As protein: CASSPGGMNTEAFF.

The chain carries TRBV5-8 and TRBJ2-4; D is possibly TRBD2 (7 bases). The CDR3 sequence is 15 residues long. Looked up from germline, CDR1 is SGHTS and CDR2 is YDEGEE. Trimming stripped 1 base from V and 1 base from J, with 9 bases between. The CDR3 protein is CASSLRGGAKNIQYF. The CDR3 DNA reads TGTGCCAGCAGCTTGAGGGGGGGGGCCAAAAACATTCAGTACTTC.

The rearrangement joins TRBV6-2 or TRBV6-3 to TRBJ1-6; 9 bases are shared with TRBD1. Germline V gives CDR1 MNHEY, CDR2 SVGEGT. The trim removed 2 bases at V and 7 bases at J, leaving 6 bases unmatched. The CDR3 runs to 16 residues. CDR3 in amino acids: CASSYRPGTGNSPLHF. The CDR3 DNA is TGTGCCAGCAGTTACCGCCCCGGGACAGGGAATTCACCCCTCCACTTT.

The chain couples TRBV6-5 to TRBJ2-7; maybe TRBD1 (6 bases). The CDR3 sequence is 14 residues long. V dropped 6 bases and J dropped 2 bases, with 14 bases sitting between them. Per germline, CDR1 MNHEY and CDR2 SVGAGI. As DNA, the CDR3 is TGTGCCAGCAGAGGACAGTCGCGGACCTACGAGCAGTACTTC. As protein: CASRGQSRTYEQYF.

The chain has TRBV30 and TRBJ2-2; 8 bases are a match to TRBD2. Germline V gene data show CDR1 as GTSNPN and CDR2 as SVGIG (reference sequence). Trimming at V came to 3 bases and at J to 7 bases, leaving 13 bases not matched to a gene. This CDR3 spans 16 amino acids. The CDR3 DNA sequence: TGTGCCTGGAGGGATCGGGAGGGGGAGGACCTCGGGGAGCTGTTTTTT. Its protein is CAWRDREGEDLGELFF.

This chain connects TRBV27 to TRBJ1-5; D is undetermined. CDR1 is MNHEY and CDR2 is SMNVEV in the germline V gene (reference sequence). The CDR3 is 15 amino acids. Trimming shortened V by 0 bases and J by 3 bases, and 9 bases separated the two germline ends. CDR3 DNA sequence: TGTGCCAGCAGTTTATCAAGCGGAGACAATCAGCCCCAGCATTTT. Residues: CASSLSSGDNQPQHF.

This clone was recorded a few times. The CDR3 region has the DNA TGTGCCAGCACCGCAGCAACAGGGGGCACTGAAGCTTTCTTT. Protein: CASTAATGGTEAFF. J is TRBJ1-1 and V is TRBV6-5; 8 bases align to TRBD1. This CDR3 is 14 amino acids long. The V gene end was trimmed by 7 bases and the J gene end by 4 bases; junction bases not matched to a gene: 8. Per the germline V gene, CDR1 is MNHEY and CDR2 is SVGAGI.

CDR3 bases: TGTGCCAGCAGTAGAACAGGGGTCCCCAATCAGCCCCAGCATTTT. This encodes CASSRTGVPNQPQHF. The chain carries TRBV28 and TRBJ1-5, with 7 positions matching TRBD1. The trim removed 5 bases at V and 3 bases at J, leaving 7 bases unmatched. Germline CDR1 reads MDHEN; CDR2 reads SYDVKM. CDR3 size: 15 residues.

The chain employs TRBV11-2 and TRBJ2-3; possible D gene TRBD2, 6 bases. The germline V gene encodes CDR1 SGHAT and CDR2 FQNNGV. The ends were cut back, 0 bases at V and 2 bases at J, with 9 bases in the middle. The CDR3 consists of 15 residues. Here the CDR3 DNA reads TGTGCCAGCAGCTTAGAGGCGGGGCTCACAGATACGCAGTATTTT. It codes for CASSLEAGLTDTQYF.

This clone was detected once. This sequence joins TRBV25-1 and TRBJ2-7, with D possibly TRBD1 on 5 matching bases. This CDR3 has 14 residues. Germline-derived CDR1 and CDR2 are MGHDK and SYGVNS. With 5 bases removed from V and 0 bases from J, the gap between germline ends came to 11 bases. CDR3 DNA sequence: TGTGCCAGCAGTCCGAGACAGCTCTCCTACGAGCAGTACTTC. This gives the protein CASSPRQLSYEQYF.

The genes are TRBV5-1 and TRBJ2-2; 7 bases agree with TRBD1. This CDR3 is 15 amino acids long. V lost 4 bases to trimming and J lost 3 bases; unmatched junction nucleotides: 6. Looked up from germline, CDR1 is SGHRS and CDR2 is YFSETQ. The CDR3 DNA reads TGCGCCAGCAGCCCGAGAACAGGGGACACCGGGGAGCTGTTTTTT. Protein sequence: CASSPRTGDTGELFF. Drawing the rest from reference TRBV5-1 and TRBJ2-2, the complete variable domain is KAGVTQTPRYLIKTRGQQVTLSCSPISGHRSVSWYQQTPGQGLQFLFEYFSETQRNKGNFPGRFSGRQFSNSRSEMNVSTLELGDSALYLCASSPRTGDTGELFFGEGSRLTVL.

This chain joins TRBV7-2 and TRBJ1-1; D is ambiguous. CDR1 and CDR2 from the germline V gene are SGHTA and FQGNSA. Trimming cost V 5 bases and J 10 bases, with 20 bases left between them. The CDR3 loop spans 14 amino acids. The CDR3 is CASSTPESALVAFF. CDR3 coding DNA: TGTGCCAGCAGCACCCCAGAATCCGCCCTTGTAGCTTTCTTT. Looking up the rest from reference TRBV7-2 and TRBJ1-1 gives the full variable domain: GAGVSQSPSNKVTEKGKDVELRCDPISGHTALYWYRQSLGQGLEFLIYFQGNSAPDKSGLPSDRFSAERTGGSVSTLTIQRTQQEDSAVYLCASSTPESALVAFFGQGTRLTVV.

The chain is built from TRBV4-2 and TRBJ2-3; TRBD1 is a possible D gene (6 bases). The CDR3 loop spans 17 amino acids. Trimming took off 3 bases at V and 2 bases at J, with 18 bases between the two ends. Germline assignment: CDR1 LGHNA and CDR2 YNFKEQ. CDR3 in DNA: TGTGCCAGCAGCCACACGGGACACGCGTCCCTCACAGATACGCAGTATTTT. Its translation: CASSHTGHASLTDTQYF.

This rearrangement joins TRBV18 to TRBJ1-1; D is unclear. V was cut by 2 bases and J by 1 base, with 17 bases left in between. The CDR3 is 17 residues long. Germline loops: CDR1 KGHSH, CDR2 LQKENI. CDR3 sequence reads: CASSPTATVLPNTEAFF. The CDR3 DNA reads TGTGCCAGCTCACCAACCGCCACAGTCCTCCCGAACACTGAAGCTTTCTTT.

The chain combines TRBV11-2 with TRBJ1-2; TRBD1 matches 9 bases. CDR1 is SGHAT and CDR2 is FQNNGV in the germline V gene. CDR3 length equals 17 residues. J was trimmed by 0 bases and V by 4 bases; bases with no gene match: 9. CDR3 DNA sequence: TGTGCCAGCAGCTCCTGGGACAGGGCCTTAGCTAACTATGGCTACACCTTC. Translating gives CASSSWDRALANYGYTF.

The rearrangement joins TRBV9 to TRBJ1-3, with 11 bases lining up with TRBD1. The length of the CDR3 is 17 residues. V was clipped by 0 bases and J by 2 bases; unmatched bases: 4. Germline V gives CDR1 SGDLS, CDR2 YYNGEE. The CDR3 is CASSVAGQGVAGNTIYF. CDR3 nucleotides: TGTGCCAGCAGCGTAGCGGGACAGGGGGTAGCTGGAAACACCATATATTTT.

The chain combines TRBV18 with TRBJ2-1; D call uncertain. The germline V and J ends were trimmed by 2 bases and 0 bases, with 14 bases remaining between them. Germline V gene data show CDR1 as KGHSH and CDR2 as LQKENI. The length of the CDR3 is 17 residues. CDR3 amino acids: CASSPFLQRSSYNEQFF. CDR3 DNA: TGTGCCAGCTCACCATTTCTACAGAGAAGCTCCTACAATGAGCAGTTCTTC.

The chain carries TRBV27 and TRBJ2-7, with D possibly being TRBD2 (6 bases). V lost 5 bases and J lost 6, with 14 bases in between. Germline CDR1 MNHEY, CDR2 SMNVEV (reference sequence). The CDR3 spans 13 residues. The DNA for the CDR3 is TGTGCCAGCAGTCCCCCGGGGAGGAGCGAGCAGTACTTC. Residues: CASSPPGRSEQYF.

The rearrangement joins TRBV7-2 to TRBJ2-2; TRBD1 is a possible D gene (6 bases). The CDR3 is made up of 15 amino acids. CDR1 is SGHTA, CDR2 FQGNSA, per germline. V dropped 4 bases and J dropped 4 bases, with 13 bases sitting between them. The CDR3 coding sequence is TGTGCCAGCAGCTCGAACAGGGTGATCACCGGGGAGCTGTTTTTT. It codes for CASSSNRVITGELFF.

V and J are TRBV5-1 and TRBJ1-1, with D maybe TRBD1 (6 bases). The CDR3 spans 13 residues. CDR1 SGHRS and CDR2 YFSETQ come from the germline V gene. The V end was cut by 4 bases, the J end by 8 bases, with 15 bases between. CDR3: CASSPWTVGEAFF. In DNA, the CDR3 is TGCGCCAGCAGCCCCTGGACAGTCGGGGAAGCTTTCTTT. Together with reference TRBV5-1 and TRBJ1-1, the CDR3 gives the full variable domain: KAGVTQTPRYLIKTRGQQVTLSCSPISGHRSVSWYQQTPGQGLQFLFEYFSETQRNKGNFPGRFSGRQFSNSRSEMNVSTLELGDSALYLCASSPWTVGEAFFGQGTRLTVV.

A single count supports this clone. The rearrangement links TRBV27 to TRBJ1-2, with unresolved D. CDR1 is MNHEY, CDR2 SMNVEV, per germline (reference sequence). The CDR3 contains 14 residues. V dropped 6 bases and J dropped 2 bases, with 13 bases sitting between them. In DNA form, the CDR3 reads TGTGCCAGCAGCCTAGGAACGGGGAACTATGGCTACACCTTC. This encodes CASSLGTGNYGYTF.

The chain carries TRBV7-9 and TRBJ2-5, with 7 bases matching TRBD2. Germline CDR1 reads SEHNR; CDR2 reads FQNEAQ (reference sequence). The CDR3 spans 15 residues. Unmatched junction bases numbered 9, after V lost 4 bases and J lost 4 bases. This chain's CDR3 is CASSYLREEVETQYF. CDR3 sequence (DNA): TGTGCCAGCAGCTACCTACGGGAGGAGGTAGAGACCCAGTACTTC.

V and J are TRBV3-1 (or the pseudogene TRBV3-2) and TRBJ2-7, with 8 bases that match TRBD2. The CDR3 has 15 amino acids. V gave up 4 bases and J gave up 0 bases; unmatched junction bases: 5. Germline V gene lookup returns CDR1 LGHDT and CDR2 YNNKEL (reference sequence). The CDR3 bases are TGTGCCAGCAGCCCGACTAGCGCTCACTCCTACGAGCAGTACTTC. Translated, it gives CASSPTSAHSYEQYF.

V gene TRBV6-5 combines with J gene TRBJ1-4; D might be TRBD1 (6 bases). This CDR3 has 15 residues. The germline gives CDR1 MNHEY, CDR2 SVGAGI. V lost 4 bases to trimming and J lost 5 bases, with 14 bases between them. CDR3 DNA sequence: TGTGCCAGCAGTTCGATCTCAGGGGCGAATGAAAAACTGTTTTTT. Its protein product is CASSSISGANEKLFF.

This chain uses TRBV6-5 with TRBJ2-7; tentatively, D is TRBD1 (5 bases). V gave up 6 bases and J gave up 4 bases, with 13 bases separating them. The CDR3 covers 13 residues. Germline V gives CDR1 MNHEY, CDR2 SVGAGI. The CDR3 DNA follows: TGTGCCAGCAGCCGACAGAGGAAGTACGAGCAGTACTTC. Residues: CASSRQRKYEQYF.